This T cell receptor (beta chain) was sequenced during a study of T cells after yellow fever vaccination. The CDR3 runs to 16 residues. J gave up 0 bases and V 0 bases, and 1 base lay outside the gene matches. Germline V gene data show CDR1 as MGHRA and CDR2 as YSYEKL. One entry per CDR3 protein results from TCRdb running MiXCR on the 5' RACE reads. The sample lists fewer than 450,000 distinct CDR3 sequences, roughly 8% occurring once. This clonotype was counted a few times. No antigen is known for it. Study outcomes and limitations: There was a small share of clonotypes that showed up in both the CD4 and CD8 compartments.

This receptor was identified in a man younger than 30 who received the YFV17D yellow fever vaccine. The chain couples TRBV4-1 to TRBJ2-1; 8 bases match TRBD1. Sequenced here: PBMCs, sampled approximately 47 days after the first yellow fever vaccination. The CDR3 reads CASSQEDRASYNEQFF. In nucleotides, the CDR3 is TGCGCCAGCAGCCAAGAGGACAGGGCCTCCTACAATGAGCAGTTCTTC.